This T cell receptor beta chain appears in the sequencing data of a study of T cell repertoires in cytomegalovirus infection. The V and J ends lost 8 bases and 7 bases, in that order; junction bases with no gene match: 8. The CDR3 consists of 14 residues. CDR1 is MNHEY and CDR2 is SVGEGT in the germline V gene. TCRdb recomputed calls from the reads with MiXCR, one row per CDR3 protein. The sample shows about 740,000 distinct CDR3 sequences, less than 40% of them seen only once. This clonotype originated in a human donor in good health (CMV status not recorded). Some clones in this sample may be carry-over from other donors' samples. Sequencing was done on a sample of PBMCs. This chain links TRBV6-2 or TRBV6-3 with TRBJ2-2; 9 bases agree with TRBD1. The CDR3 nucleotides are TGTGCCAGCTTACTGGGACAGGGAGTCGGGGAGCTGTTTTTT. Translated, it gives CASLLGQGVGELFF.